The 11 T cell receptor beta chains reported below all come from one sample, sequenced in a study of cytomegalovirus exposure and HLA in healthy donors. PCR primers comprised 60 Vbeta and 13 Jbeta primers. Measured with immunoSEQ multiplex PCR; TCRdb has only the in-frame clones, and not every one. This table holds around 300,000 clones, roughly two thirds found once. The sample taken for sequencing was PBMCs. These receptors originate from a female donor in good health and CMV-seronegative.

V gene TRBV23-1 combines with J gene TRBJ2-2; no firm D call. TRBV23-1 is an open reading frame, and its role is uncertain. This CDR3 comprises 12 residues. V shed 3 bases and J shed 7 bases, with 6 bases lying between them. The CDR3 DNA is TGCGCCAGCAGTCACCTCTACGGGGAGCTGTTTTTT. Translated: CASSHLYGELFF.

This clone came up once. The V gene is TRBV10-1, the J gene TRBJ2-1; 9 bases line up with TRBD2. The trim removed 8 bases at V and 4 bases at J, leaving 6 bases unmatched. In germline, CDR1 is WNHNN, CDR2 SYGVQD (reference sequence). This CDR3 comprises 14 residues. CDR3 bases: TGCGCCAGCCTTAGCGGGAGAGAGTACAATGAGCAGTTCTTC. Its translation is CASLSGREYNEQFF.

The chain couples TRBV9 to TRBJ1-1; the D is unclear. The CDR3 loop spans 17 amino acids. V gave up 4 bases and J gave up 1 base, with 20 bases separating them. Germline V gives CDR1 SGDLS, CDR2 YYNGEE. This CDR3 is CASSPRRVGGRNTEAFF. As DNA, the CDR3 is TGTGCCAGCAGCCCGCGAAGAGTTGGCGGCCGGAACACTGAAGCTTTCTTT.

The genes are TRBV5-1 and TRBJ2-5; 15 positions match TRBD2. The CDR3 consists of 17 residues. Trimming removed 1 base from V and 7 bases from J; junction bases left unmatched: 8. Germline V gives CDR1 SGHRS, CDR2 YFSETQ. CDR3 sequence (DNA): TGCGCCAGCAGCTTGACGGGACTAGCGGGAGGAGAGGGGACCCAGTACTTC. Its protein is CASSLTGLAGGEGTQYF.

The rearrangement uses TRBV5-4 and TRBJ2-1, with D perhaps TRBD1 (6 bases). Germline CDR1 reads SGHNT; CDR2 reads YYREEE (reference sequence). The CDR3 is made up of 13 amino acids. The V end lost 1 base, the J end lost 6 bases, and 8 bases lay between the germline ends. The CDR3 sequence: CASSLIGGNEQFF. CDR3 coding DNA: TGTGCCAGCAGCTTGATAGGGGGCAATGAGCAGTTCTTC.

CDR3 coding DNA: TGTGCCAGCAGCCAGGGGACACTAGCGGGAGGGTCCTACGAGCAGTACTTC. Its protein product is CASSQGTLAGGSYEQYF. The genes are TRBV4-2 and TRBJ2-7; 13 bases align to TRBD2. Germline CDR1 is LGHNA and CDR2 is YNFKEQ. V trimming: 3 bases; J trimming: 1 base; junction bases outside the gene matches: 6. The CDR3 is 17 amino acids.

CDR3 DNA sequence: TGTGCCAGCAGTGAGGGGGCGGGAGGGCCCTACAATGAGCAGTTCTTC. This translates into CASSEGAGGPYNEQFF. The chain joins TRBV25-1 to TRBJ2-1; 9 nucleotides line up with TRBD2. The CDR3 is 16 residues long. The germline V gene has CDR1 MGHDK and CDR2 SYGVNS. J was trimmed by 2 bases and V by 3 bases; bases with no gene match: 5.

The chain links TRBV6-1 to TRBJ1-6; D perhaps matches TRBD1 (6 bases). The V end was cut by 4 bases, the J end by 7 bases, with 14 bases between. The germline gives CDR1 MNHNS, CDR2 SASEGT. The CDR3 is 15 residues long. The chain's CDR3 is CASSASPDRNSPLHF. CDR3 sequence (DNA): TGTGCCAGCAGTGCCTCCCCCGACAGGAATTCACCCCTCCACTTT.

The chain uses TRBV29-1 and TRBJ1-1; no definite D call. Between the trimmed V and J ends, which lost 4 bases and 6 bases, there was a span of 12 bases. The CDR3 runs to 12 residues. Looked up from germline, CDR1 is SQVTM and CDR2 is ANQGSEA. The CDR3 coding sequence is TGCAGCGTTGTGTGGTCGGGAGCTGAAGCTTTCTTT. Its protein product is CSVVWSGAEAFF.

Only a few counts were recorded for this clone. The CDR3 here is CASSARQVGLGEQYF. In nucleotides, the CDR3 is TGTGCCAGCAGCGCCCGACAGGTTGGGCTGGGTGAGCAGTACTTC. This sequence joins TRBV7-2 and TRBJ2-7; D possibly corresponds to TRBD1 (6 bases). Germline V gene sequence: CDR1 SGHTA, CDR2 FQGNSA. The V end was cut by 5 bases, the J end by 7 bases, with 21 bases between. The CDR3 has 15 amino acids.

This sequence joins TRBV29-1 and TRBJ1-2; D remains ambiguous. The CDR3 is 12 amino acids. Germline V gene sequence: CDR1 SQVTM, CDR2 ANQGSEA. V lost 7 bases and J lost 7, with 16 bases in between. CDR3 amino acids: CSEGGTSGGYTF. CDR3 nucleotide sequence: TGCAGCGAAGGAGGCACTTCTGGTGGCTACACCTTC.